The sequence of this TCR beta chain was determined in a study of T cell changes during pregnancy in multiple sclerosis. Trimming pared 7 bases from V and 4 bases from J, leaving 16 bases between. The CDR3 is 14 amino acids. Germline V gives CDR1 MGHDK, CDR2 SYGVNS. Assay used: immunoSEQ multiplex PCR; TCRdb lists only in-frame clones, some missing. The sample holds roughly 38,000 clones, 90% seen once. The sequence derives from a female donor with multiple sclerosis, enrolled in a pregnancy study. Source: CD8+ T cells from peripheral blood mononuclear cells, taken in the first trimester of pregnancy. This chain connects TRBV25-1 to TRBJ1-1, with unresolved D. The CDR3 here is CASTTGTLGTEAFF. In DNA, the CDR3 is TGTGCCAGCACCACGGGAACTCTGGGCACTGAAGCTTTCTTT.